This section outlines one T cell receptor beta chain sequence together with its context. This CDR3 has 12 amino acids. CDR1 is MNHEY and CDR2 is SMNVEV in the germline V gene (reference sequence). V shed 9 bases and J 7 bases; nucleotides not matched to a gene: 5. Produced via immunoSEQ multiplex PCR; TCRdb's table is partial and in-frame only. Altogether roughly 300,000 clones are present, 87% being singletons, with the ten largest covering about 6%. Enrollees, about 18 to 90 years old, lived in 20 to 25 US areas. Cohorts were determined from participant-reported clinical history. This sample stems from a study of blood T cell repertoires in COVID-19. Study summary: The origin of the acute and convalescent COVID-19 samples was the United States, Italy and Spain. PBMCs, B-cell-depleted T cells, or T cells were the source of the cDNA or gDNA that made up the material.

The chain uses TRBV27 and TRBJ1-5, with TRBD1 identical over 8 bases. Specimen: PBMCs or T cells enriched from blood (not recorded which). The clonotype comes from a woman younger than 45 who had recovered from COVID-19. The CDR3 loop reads CASRQGNQPQHF. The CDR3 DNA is TGTGCCAGTAGACAGGGGAACCAGCCCCAGCATTTT.